Following are 5 T cell receptor beta chains from one sample sequenced in a study of cytomegalovirus exposure and HLA in healthy donors. The PCR was carried out with 60 Vbeta primers and 13 Jbeta primers. Sequenced by immunoSEQ multiplex PCR; TCRdb stores in-frame clones only, minus some. The data hold about 180,000 clones, with approximately 78% observed a single time. Input material: PBMCs. The receptors shown here come from a male donor in good health and CMV-seronegative.

The genes are TRBV14 and TRBJ1-6; 7 nucleotides agree with TRBD1. Trimming cost V 1 base and J 6 bases; bases outside gene matches: 3. The length of the CDR3 is 15 residues. Germline V CDR1 and CDR2: SGHDN, FVKESK. CDR3 sequence: CASSQGQGPNSPLHF. DNA of the CDR3: TGTGCCAGCAGCCAAGGACAGGGCCCTAATTCACCCCTCCACTTT.

This sequence joins TRBV29-1 and TRBJ1-5, with TRBD1 identical over 8 bases. The germline gives CDR1 SQVTM, CDR2 ANQGSEA. CDR3 length: 12 amino acids. V shed 5 bases and J 7 bases; nucleotides not matched to a gene: 4. CDR3 region: CSVQGAGQPQHF. CDR3 DNA: TGCAGCGTTCAGGGGGCAGGGCAGCCCCAGCATTTT.

The V call is TRBV19, the J call TRBJ1-2, with TRBD1 matching over 10 bases. V lost 1 base to trimming and J lost 5 bases; unmatched junction nucleotides: 7. Germline lookup yields CDR1 LNHDA and CDR2 SQIVND (reference sequence). This CDR3 has 16 amino acids. CDR3 region: CASSIARDRGRYGYTF. CDR3 bases: TGTGCCAGTAGTATAGCCCGGGACAGGGGTAGATATGGCTACACCTTC.

The V call is TRBV2, the J call TRBJ1-5; 12 positions match TRBD1. This CDR3 contains 14 residues. CDR1 SNHLY and CDR2 FYNNEI come from the germline V gene. J was trimmed by 7 bases and V by 8 bases; bases with no gene match: 6. This CDR3 reads CASLGTGGDQPQHF. In DNA, the CDR3 is TGTGCCAGCTTGGGGACAGGGGGCGACCAGCCCCAGCATTTT.

The rearrangement joins TRBV5-6 to TRBJ2-2, with 11 bases aligning to TRBD2. The junction had 1 base not matched to a gene; V was cut back by 1 base and J by 5 bases. This CDR3 is 15 amino acids long. The germline gives CDR1 SGHDT, CDR2 YYEEEE. As DNA, the CDR3 is TGTGCCAGCAGCTTGACTAGCGGGGGTACCGGGGAGCTGTTTTTT. It specifies CASSLTSGGTGELFF.